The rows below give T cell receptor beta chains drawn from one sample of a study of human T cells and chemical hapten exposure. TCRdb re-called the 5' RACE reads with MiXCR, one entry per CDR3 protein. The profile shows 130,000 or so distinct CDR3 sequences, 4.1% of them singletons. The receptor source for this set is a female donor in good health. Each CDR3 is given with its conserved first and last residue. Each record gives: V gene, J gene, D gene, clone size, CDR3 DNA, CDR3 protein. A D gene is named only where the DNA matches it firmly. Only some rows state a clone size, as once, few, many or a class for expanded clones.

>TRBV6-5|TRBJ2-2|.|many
TGTGCCAGCAGTTACAGGGGGGAGACCACCGGGGAGCTGTTTTTT
CASSYRGETTGELFF
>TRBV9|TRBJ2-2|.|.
TGTGCCAGCAGCGTAGGGGTCGCAACCGGGGAGCTGTTTTTT
CASSVGVATGELFF
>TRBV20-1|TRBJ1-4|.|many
TGCAGCGCCAGGCTTCGCGAAAAACTGTTTTTT
CSARLREKLFF
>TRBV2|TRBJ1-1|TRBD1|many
TGTGCCAGCATGGGGACAGGCACTGAAGCTTTCTTT
CASMGTGTEAFF
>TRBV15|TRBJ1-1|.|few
TGTGCCACCAGCAGAGATGTGGGGCAGCAAACTGAGGCTTTCTTT
CATSRDVGQQTEAFF
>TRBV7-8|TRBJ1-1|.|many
TGTGCCAGCAGCTTCGTGGGGGGCGCTGAAGCTTTCTTT
CASSFVGGAEAFF
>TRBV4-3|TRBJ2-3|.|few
TGCGCCAGCAACCTATGGACCTCCTCAGGAGCAGATACGCAGTATTTT
CASNLWTSSGADTQYF
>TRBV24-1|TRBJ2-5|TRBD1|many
TGTGCCACCAGTGATCCTACAGGGGGAGAGACCCAGTACTTC
CATSDPTGGETQYF
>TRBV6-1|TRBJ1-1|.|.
TGTGCCAGCAGGGAAGGACACCCGAACACTGAAGCTTTCTTT
CASREGHPNTEAFF
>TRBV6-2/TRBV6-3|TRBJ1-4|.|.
TGTGCCAGCAATAGGGGGGATGAAAAACTGTTTTTT
CASNRGDEKLFF
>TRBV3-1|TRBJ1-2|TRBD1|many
TGTGCCAGCAGCCCGGGACAGGGGCCCCCCTATGGCTACACCTTC
CASSPGQGPPYGYTF
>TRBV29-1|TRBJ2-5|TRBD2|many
TGCAGCGTTCCCGGACTAGCGAAAGAGACCCAGTACTTC
CSVPGLAKETQYF
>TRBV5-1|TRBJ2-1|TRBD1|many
TGCGCCAGCAGCTACGACAGGGTCTACAATGAGCAGTTCTTC
CASSYDRVYNEQFF
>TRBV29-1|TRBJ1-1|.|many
TGCAGCGTCGCCCCCCAGGGGCCAGTGAACACTGAAGCTTTCTTT
CSVAPQGPVNTEAFF
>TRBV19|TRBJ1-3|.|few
TGTGCCTGCCAAAAGATGAAGGAGTTTGGAAACACCATATATTTT
CACQKMKEFGNTIYF
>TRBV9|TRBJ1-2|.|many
TGTGCCAGCAGCGTACGGTCAGGAAGGTATGGCTACACCTTC
CASSVRSGRYGYTF
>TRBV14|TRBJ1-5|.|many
TGTGCCAGCAGCCCCTTAGGAGCTGATAGCAATCAGCCCCAGCATTTT
CASSPLGADSNQPQHF
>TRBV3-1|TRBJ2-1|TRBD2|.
TGTGCCAGCAGTCCCGCGTCCCCCGGGGGGGCGCTTTATGAGCAGTTCTTC
CASSPASPGGALYEQFF
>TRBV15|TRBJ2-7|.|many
TGTGCCACCAGCACGAAAAACTCCTACGAGCAGTACTTC
CATSTKNSYEQYF